This T cell receptor beta chain was found in a study of shared clonotypes between healthy human individuals. The ends lost 8 bases at V and 4 bases at J; junction bases unmatched: 9. The germline V gene encodes CDR1 MDHEN and CDR2 SYDVKM. This CDR3 has 14 residues. Naive CD8 cells comprised CD45RO-negative, CCR7-positively selected cells, excluding terminally differentiated effector memory CD45RA+ cells. The donors, healthy adults who were HIV-negative, had experienced no recent acute infections or vaccinations. TCRdb's table, derived via immunoSEQ multiplex PCR, lists solely in-frame clones and lacks some. The table shows millions of clones, with about 92% occurring only once. Comments on this clone: Its antigen is as yet unknown.

General study findings and limits: Larger richness was generally estimated for naive than memory subsets.

Input material: naive CD8+ T cells from PBMCs. The sequence came from a man aged 18 to 29 in good health. Some clones in this sample may be carry-over from other donors' samples. The chain has TRBV28 and TRBJ1-2; 8 bases are a match to TRBD1. The CDR3 loop is CASLGHRGVYGYTF. The CDR3 bases are TGTGCCAGCTTAGGTCACAGGGGGGTCTATGGCTACACCTTC.